The 9 T cell receptor beta chains given below trace back to one sample, sequenced in a study of regulatory T cells in long-lasting Graves disease (dated by TCRdb to the early 2020s). Receptors were amplified or captured by multiplex PCR. Sequencing instrument: Illumina HiSeq 4000. TCR beta libraries were built with iRepertoire HTBI primers and Arm-PCR amplification of CDR3 regions. Starting from the raw public reads, TCRdb applied fastp trimming at Q25, assembled clones with MiXCR and retained in-frame beta chains. A single entry per CDR3 protein holds the most common genes and DNA from its merged rows. The sample has 350,000 to 550,000 distinct CDR3 sequences on record, about 15% of them singletons. The ten biggest clones cover around a quarter of the sample. The time point label, as the study defines it: newly diagnosed GD, antithyroid drugs for less than 3 months. For both TCR sequencing and RNA sequencing, RNA was extracted from PBMCs using TRIzol.

The same sample was also used in a study of T cells in Graves' hyperthyroidism and ophthalmopathy.

The source material was peripheral blood mononuclear cells (PBMCs), sampled at new diagnosis, from a patient treated with antithyroid drugs. All receptors derive from a woman in her late teens or twenties with Graves disease. Donor details come from another sample of the same person, matched by shared clones.

This clonotype has just a few counts. The CDR3 ends on some other residue instead of the conserved phenylalanine or tryptophan, so this is likely a read error. V is TRBV11-1 and J is TRBJ1-1; tentative D call: TRBD1 (5 bases). Trimming removed 4 bases at V and 1 base at J, with 7 bases between. The CDR3 has 13 amino acids. Per the germline V gene, CDR1 is SGHAT and CDR2 is FQDESV (reference sequence). The CDR3 protein is CASSSQGNTEAFL. In DNA form, the CDR3 reads TGTGCCAGCAGCTCGCAGGGGAACACTGAAGCTTTCCTT.

This clonotype was found many times. The chain joins TRBV7-8 to TRBJ2-3; D might be TRBD1 (5 bases). Germline CDR1 is SGHVS and CDR2 is FQNEAQ. Between the trimmed V and J ends, which lost 4 bases and 0 bases, there was a span of 14 bases. The CDR3 length is 16 residues. The CDR3 region has the DNA TGTGCCAGCAGCTCACTCAATCCAGGGAGCACAGATACGCAGTATTTT. Its translation is CASSSLNPGSTDTQYF.

This rearrangement joins TRBV14 to TRBJ1-5; 8 nucleotides line up with TRBD1. CDR1 and CDR2 from the germline V gene are SGHDN and FVKESK. The V and J ends lost 0 bases and 4 bases, in that order; junction bases with no gene match: 8. CDR3 size: 17 residues. CDR3 loop: CASSQDLGQASNQPQHF. In DNA, the CDR3 is TGTGCCAGCAGCCAAGATCTGGGACAGGCCAGTAATCAGCCCCAGCATTTT.

The table lists this clonotype with many counts. The rearrangement links TRBV7-2 to TRBJ2-3; D possibly corresponds to TRBD2 (6 bases). Trimming shortened V by 0 bases and J by 5 bases, and 9 bases separated the two germline ends. Germline V gives CDR1 SGHTA, CDR2 FQGNSA. There are 14 residues in the CDR3. The CDR3 loop is CASSLAQGGDTQYF. In DNA, the CDR3 is TGTGCCAGCAGCTTAGCGCAGGGAGGAGATACGCAGTATTTT.

This clonotype appeared a few times. The rearrangement links TRBV4-2 to TRBJ1-2, with D perhaps matching TRBD1 (6 bases). Germline values: CDR1 LGHNA, CDR2 YNFKEQ. This CDR3 is 16 amino acids long. With 0 bases removed from V and 1 base from J, the gap between germline ends came to 12 bases. CDR3 coding DNA: TGTGCCAGCAGCCAAGAGGACAGCCCTGTTAACTATGGCTACACCTTC. This sequence encodes CASSQEDSPVNYGYTF.

The V and J genes are TRBV5-1 and TRBJ2-7; no clear D gene. The germline gives CDR1 SGHRS, CDR2 YFSETQ. Between the trimmed V and J ends, which lost 0 bases and 3 bases, there was a span of 16 bases. The CDR3 runs 16 residues. The CDR3 DNA sequence: TGCGCCAGCAGCTTGGTTCCCGGCCTTATGGGCTACGAGCAGTACTTC. Translated: CASSLVPGLMGYEQYF.

The CDR3 DNA follows: TGTGCCTGGGATAGCGGGAGGGCCTCCGCAAACATTCAGTACTTC. It is translated as CAWDSGRASANIQYF. This chain joins TRBV30 and TRBJ2-4, with TRBD2 matching 11 bases. CDR3 length: 15 amino acids. Germline V lookup: CDR1 GTSNPN, CDR2 SVGIG (reference sequence). Trimming at V came to 5 bases and at J to 6 bases, leaving 9 bases not matched to a gene.

This clonotype was found many times. This chain uses TRBV5-1 with TRBJ2-3; 15 bases are a match to TRBD2. CDR1 and CDR2 (germline): SGHRS, YFSETQ. This CDR3 has 19 amino acids. The V and J ends lost 4 bases and 2 bases, in that order; junction bases with no gene match: 11. CDR3 sequence (DNA): TGCGCCAGCAGCGTAGAGGGACTAGCGGGAGGATCCGTCACAGATACGCAGTATTTT. This encodes CASSVEGLAGGSVTDTQYF.

Regarding this clonotype: This may be a read error: a much more frequent sequence differs by one nucleotide. This sequence joins TRBV5-5 and TRBJ2-3; tentative D call: TRBD1 (6 bases). The length of the CDR3 is 17 residues. V was trimmed by 1 base and J by 5 bases, leaving 20 bases between them. CDR1 SGHKS and CDR2 YYEKEE come from the germline V gene (reference sequence). For the CDR3, the DNA is TGTGCCAGCAGCTTGAAACAGCCGGGAATAGGGGGAGATACGCAGTATTTT. It translates to CASSLKQPGIGGDTQYF. Combining the CDR3 with reference TRBV5-5 and TRBJ2-3 gives the whole variable domain DAGVTQSPTHLIKTRGQQVTLRCSPISGHKSVSWYQQVLGQGPQFIFQYYEKEERGRGNFPDRFSARQFPNYSSELNVNALLLGDSALYLCASSLKQPGIGGDTQYFGPGTRLTVL.